This T cell receptor (beta chain) emerged from a study of T-cell reconstitution after alpha-beta-depleted transplantation in children. Points from the study as a whole: T-cell numbers and diversity, one year after transplant, stemmed largely from T cells that were newly produced.

Trimming stripped 4 bases from V and 3 bases from J, with 8 bases between. This CDR3 contains 13 residues. It was with unique molecular identifiers that the TCRbeta library was prepared. MiXCR, run by TCRdb on the PCR reads, gives a single entry per CDR3 protein. The table includes 130,000 to 150,000 distinct CDR3 sequences, 8.8% detected once. This clonotype was found many times. The antigen remains unidentified. The sample consisted of PBMCs, mostly from graft donor cells, taken 180 days after TCRalphabeta/CD19-depleted stem cell transplant. The chain joins TRBV12-3 or TRBV12-4 to TRBJ2-3; D not resolved. The sequence was obtained from a female patient aged 2-9 years who had a stem cell transplant for congenital amegakaryocytic thrombocytopenia, so the T cells may come from the graft donor. CDR3 coding DNA: TGTGCCAGCAGTTGGGTGCGGACAGATACGCAGTATTTT. It specifies CASSWVRTDTQYF.